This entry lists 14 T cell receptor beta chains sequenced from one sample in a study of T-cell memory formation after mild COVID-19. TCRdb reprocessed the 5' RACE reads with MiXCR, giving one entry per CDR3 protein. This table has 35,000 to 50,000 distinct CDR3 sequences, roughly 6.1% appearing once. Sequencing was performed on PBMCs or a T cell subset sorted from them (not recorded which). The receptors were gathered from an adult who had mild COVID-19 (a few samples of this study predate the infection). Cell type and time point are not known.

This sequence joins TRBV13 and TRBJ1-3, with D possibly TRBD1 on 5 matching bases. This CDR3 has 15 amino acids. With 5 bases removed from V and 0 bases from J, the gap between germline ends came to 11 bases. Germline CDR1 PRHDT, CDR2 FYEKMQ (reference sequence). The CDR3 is CASSTGQGSGNTIYF. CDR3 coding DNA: TGTGCCAGCAGCACCGGACAAGGCTCTGGAAACACCATATATTTT.

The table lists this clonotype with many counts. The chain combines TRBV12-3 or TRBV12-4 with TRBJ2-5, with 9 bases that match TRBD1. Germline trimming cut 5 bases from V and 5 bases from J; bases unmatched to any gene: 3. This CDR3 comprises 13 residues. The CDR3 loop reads CASSATGGETQYF. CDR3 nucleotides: TGTGCCAGCAGTGCGACAGGGGGGGAGACCCAGTACTTC.

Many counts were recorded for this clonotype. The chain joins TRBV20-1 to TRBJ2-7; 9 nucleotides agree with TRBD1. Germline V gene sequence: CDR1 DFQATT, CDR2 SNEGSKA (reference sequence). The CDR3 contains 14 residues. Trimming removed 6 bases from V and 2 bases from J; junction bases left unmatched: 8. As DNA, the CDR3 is TGCAGTGCCAGAACACAGGGGGCCGCCTACGAGCAGTACTTC. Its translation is CSARTQGAAYEQYF.

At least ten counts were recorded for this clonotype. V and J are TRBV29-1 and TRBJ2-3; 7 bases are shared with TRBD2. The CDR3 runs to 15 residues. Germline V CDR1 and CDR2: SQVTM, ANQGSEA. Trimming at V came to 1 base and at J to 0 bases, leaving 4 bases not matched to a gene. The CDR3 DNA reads TGCAGCGTTGAAGCGGGGACTACCAGCACAGATACGCAGTATTTT. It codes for CSVEAGTTSTDTQYF.

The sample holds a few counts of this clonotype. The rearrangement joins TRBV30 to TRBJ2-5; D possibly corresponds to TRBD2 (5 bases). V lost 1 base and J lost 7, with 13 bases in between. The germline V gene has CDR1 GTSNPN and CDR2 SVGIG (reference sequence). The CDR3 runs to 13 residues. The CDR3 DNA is TGTGCCTGGAGTGGGGCTAGCAGCAGGACCCAGTACTTC. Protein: CAWSGASSRTQYF.

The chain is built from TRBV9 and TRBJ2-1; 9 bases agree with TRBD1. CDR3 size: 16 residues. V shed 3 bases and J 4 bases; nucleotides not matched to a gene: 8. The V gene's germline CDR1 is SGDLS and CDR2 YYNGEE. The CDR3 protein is CASSDFRGQGYNEQFF. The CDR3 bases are TGTGCCAGCAGCGACTTCCGGGGACAGGGATACAATGAGCAGTTCTTC.

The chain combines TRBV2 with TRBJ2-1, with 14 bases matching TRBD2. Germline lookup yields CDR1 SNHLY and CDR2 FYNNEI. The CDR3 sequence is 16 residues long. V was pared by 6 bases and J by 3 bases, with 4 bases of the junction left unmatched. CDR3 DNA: TGTGCCAGCAGGGGGACTAGCGGGGGCAACTACAATGAGCAGTTCTTC. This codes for CASRGTSGGNYNEQFF.

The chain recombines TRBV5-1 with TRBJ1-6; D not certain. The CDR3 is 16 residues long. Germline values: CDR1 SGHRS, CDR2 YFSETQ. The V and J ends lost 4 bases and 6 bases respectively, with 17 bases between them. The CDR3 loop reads CASSPDRGKANSPLHF. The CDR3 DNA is TGCGCCAGCAGCCCGGACCGGGGAAAGGCTAATTCACCCCTCCACTTT.

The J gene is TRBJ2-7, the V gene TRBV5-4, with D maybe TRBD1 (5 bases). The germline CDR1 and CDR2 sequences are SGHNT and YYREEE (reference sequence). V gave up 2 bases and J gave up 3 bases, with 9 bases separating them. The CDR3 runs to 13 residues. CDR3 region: CASSLDRIYEQYF. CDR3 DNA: TGTGCCAGCAGCTTAGACAGAATCTACGAGCAGTACTTC.

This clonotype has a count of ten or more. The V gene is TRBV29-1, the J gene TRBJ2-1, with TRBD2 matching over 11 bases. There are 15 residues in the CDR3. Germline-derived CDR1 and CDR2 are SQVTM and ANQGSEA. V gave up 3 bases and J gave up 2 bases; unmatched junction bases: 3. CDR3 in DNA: TGCAGCGTTGACCGGGGACTAGCGGCCTACAATGAGCAGTTCTTC. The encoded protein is CSVDRGLAAYNEQFF.

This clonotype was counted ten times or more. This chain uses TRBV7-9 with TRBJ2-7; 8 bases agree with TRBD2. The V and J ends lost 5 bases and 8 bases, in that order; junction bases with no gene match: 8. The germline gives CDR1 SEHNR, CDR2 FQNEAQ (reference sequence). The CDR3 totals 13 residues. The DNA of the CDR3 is TGTGCCAGCAGCGCTGGGACTAGTAGAAAGCAGTACTTC. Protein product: CASSAGTSRKQYF.

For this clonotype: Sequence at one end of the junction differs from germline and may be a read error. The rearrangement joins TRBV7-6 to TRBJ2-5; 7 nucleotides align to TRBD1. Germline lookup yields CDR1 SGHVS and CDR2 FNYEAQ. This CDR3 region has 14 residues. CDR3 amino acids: CASSVQGHRETKYF. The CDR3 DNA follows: TGTGCCAGCAGCGTACAGGGGCACCGAGAGACCAAGTACTTC.

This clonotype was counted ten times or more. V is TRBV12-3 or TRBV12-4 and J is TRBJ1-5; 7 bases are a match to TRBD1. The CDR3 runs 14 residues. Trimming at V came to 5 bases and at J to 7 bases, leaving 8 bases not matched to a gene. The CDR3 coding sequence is TGTGCCAGCAGTCCGCAAACAGGGGACCAGCCCCAGCATTTT. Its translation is CASSPQTGDQPQHF.

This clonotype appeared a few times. Here the CDR3 DNA reads TGTGCCAGCTCACCGAGCGGTCAGGGGAGCGGCTACACCTTC. Translating gives CASSPSGQGSGYTF. The chain employs TRBV18 and TRBJ1-2; D is perhaps TRBD1 (6 bases). CDR3 length: 14 amino acids. The germline CDR1 and CDR2 sequences are KGHSH and LQKENI. Trimming shortened V by 3 bases and J by 8 bases, and 16 bases separated the two germline ends.